One sample yielded the 6 T cell receptor beta chains listed below, sequenced in a study of T-cell memory formation after mild COVID-19. From the 5' RACE reads, TCRdb called clonotypes with MiXCR, one entry per CDR3 protein. Seen here are about 240,000 distinct CDR3 sequences, more than 8% observed once, and the top ten hold 22%. Sequenced material: PBMCs or a T cell subset sorted from them (not recorded which). The receptors derive from a man younger than 30 who had mild COVID-19 (a few samples of this study predate the infection). Cell type and time point are not known.

There are many counts of this clonotype. The chain has TRBV7-2 and TRBJ1-2; TRBD1 is a possible D gene (6 bases). The ends were cut back, 6 bases at V and 8 bases at J, with 22 bases in the middle. The CDR3 runs 15 residues. Germline V gives CDR1 SGHTA, CDR2 FQGNSA. CDR3: CASREGGRLTEGYTF. The CDR3 bases are TGTGCCAGCAGGGAGGGGGGGCGCCTAACAGAAGGCTACACCTTC.

This clonotype was picked up many times. The chain links TRBV7-2 to TRBJ2-3; D may match TRBD1 or TRBD2 (5 bases each). The CDR3 has 13 amino acids. The germline V gene has CDR1 SGHTA and CDR2 FQGNSA. Trimming took 3 bases from V and 10 from J, leaving 14 bases between them. CDR3 sequence (DNA): TGTGCCAGCAGCTTGGGCAGGGAGTGGGCGCAGTATTTT. Encoded protein: CASSLGREWAQYF.

The V call is TRBV27, the J call TRBJ1-6; D is uncertain. CDR1 is MNHEY, CDR2 SMNVEV, per germline (reference sequence). The CDR3 has 15 residues. Trimming left V 10 bases short and J 5 bases short, with 18 bases between. Written as DNA, the CDR3 is TGTGCCACAATAAACGGACCTAGGGATAATTCACCCCTCCACTTT. It specifies CATINGPRDNSPLHF.

This rearrangement joins TRBV5-1 to TRBJ2-1; D is undetermined. The CDR3 is made up of 15 amino acids. Germline CDR1 SGHRS, CDR2 YFSETQ. The ends were cut back, 0 bases at V and 6 bases at J, with 13 bases in the middle. As DNA, the CDR3 is TGCGCCAGCAGCTTGGACACCCACCTGGGCAATGAGCAGTTCTTC. Translation: CASSLDTHLGNEQFF.

This clonotype was counted between two and nine times. This chain links TRBV15 with TRBJ1-1, with D possibly matching TRBD1 (6 bases). Germline CDR1 reads LNHNV; CDR2 reads YYDKDF (reference sequence). Trimming cost V 8 bases and J 4 bases, with 17 bases left between them. This CDR3 comprises 14 residues. The CDR3 loop is CATGNRVAFTEAFF. The CDR3 region has the DNA TGTGCCACCGGGAACAGGGTTGCTTTCACTGAAGCTTTCTTT.

V gene TRBV9 combines with J gene TRBJ2-7; D call uncertain. CDR1 SGDLS and CDR2 YYNGEE come from the germline V gene. V gave up 4 bases and J gave up 7 bases, with 18 bases separating them. This CDR3 has 14 amino acids. The CDR3 reads CASSLVGRMREQYV. CDR3 sequence (DNA): TGTGCCAGCAGCCTAGTTGGCAGGATGAGGGAGCAGTACGTC.